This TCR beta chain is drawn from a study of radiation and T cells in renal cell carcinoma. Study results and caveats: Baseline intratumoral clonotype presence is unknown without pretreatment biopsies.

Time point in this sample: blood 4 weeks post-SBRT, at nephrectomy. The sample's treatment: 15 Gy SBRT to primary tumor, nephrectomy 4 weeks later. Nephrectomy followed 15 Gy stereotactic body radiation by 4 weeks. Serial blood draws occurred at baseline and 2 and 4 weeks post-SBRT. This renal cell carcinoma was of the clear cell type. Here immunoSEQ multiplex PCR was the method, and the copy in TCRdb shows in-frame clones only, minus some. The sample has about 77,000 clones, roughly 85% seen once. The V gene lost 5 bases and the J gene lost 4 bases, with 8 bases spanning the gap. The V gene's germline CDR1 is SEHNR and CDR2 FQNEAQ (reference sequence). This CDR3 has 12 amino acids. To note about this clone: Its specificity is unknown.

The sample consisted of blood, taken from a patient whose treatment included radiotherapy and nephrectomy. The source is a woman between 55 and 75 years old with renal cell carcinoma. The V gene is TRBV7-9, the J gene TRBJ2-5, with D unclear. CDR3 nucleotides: TGTGCCAGCAGCCTCCGGAGAGAGACCCAGTACTTC. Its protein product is CASSLRRETQYF.